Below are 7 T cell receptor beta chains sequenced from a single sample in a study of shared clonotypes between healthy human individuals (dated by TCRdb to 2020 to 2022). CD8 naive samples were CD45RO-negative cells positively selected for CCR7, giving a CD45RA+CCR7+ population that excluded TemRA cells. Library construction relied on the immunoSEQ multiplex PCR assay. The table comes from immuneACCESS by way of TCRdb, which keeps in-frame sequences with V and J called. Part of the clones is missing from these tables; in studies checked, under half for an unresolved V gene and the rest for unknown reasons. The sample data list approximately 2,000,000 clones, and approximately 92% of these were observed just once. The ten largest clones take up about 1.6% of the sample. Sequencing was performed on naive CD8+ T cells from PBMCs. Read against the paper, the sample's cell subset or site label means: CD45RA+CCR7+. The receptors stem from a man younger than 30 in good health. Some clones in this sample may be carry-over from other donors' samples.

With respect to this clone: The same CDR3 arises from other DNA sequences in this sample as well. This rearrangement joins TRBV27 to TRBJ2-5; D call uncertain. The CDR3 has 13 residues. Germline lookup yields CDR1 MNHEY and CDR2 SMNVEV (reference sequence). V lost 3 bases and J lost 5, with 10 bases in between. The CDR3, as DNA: TGTGCCAGCAGTTTTGATCTCGGGGAGACCCAGTACTTC. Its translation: CASSFDLGETQYF.

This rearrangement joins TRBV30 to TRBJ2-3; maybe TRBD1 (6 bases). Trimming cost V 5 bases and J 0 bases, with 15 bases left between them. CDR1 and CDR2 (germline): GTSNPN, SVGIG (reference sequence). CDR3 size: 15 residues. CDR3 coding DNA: TGTGCCTGGTGGGGGCCCAACGCTAGCACAGATACGCAGTATTTT. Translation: CAWWGPNASTDTQYF. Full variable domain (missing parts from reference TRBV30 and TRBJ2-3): SQTIHQWPATLVQPVGSPLSLECTVEGTSNPNLYWYRQAAGRGLQLLFYSVGIGQISSEVPQNLSASRPQDRQFILSSKKLLLSDSGFYLCAWWGPNASTDTQYFGPGTRLTVL.

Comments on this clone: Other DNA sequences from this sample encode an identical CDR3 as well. CDR3 protein: CASSLLGTSGPSSYNEQFF. The CDR3 DNA reads TGTGCCAGCAGTTTATTAGGGACTAGCGGTCCTAGCTCCTACAATGAGCAGTTCTTC. The V call is TRBV27, the J call TRBJ2-1, with TRBD2 identical over 11 bases. V trimming: 1 base; J trimming: 0 bases; junction bases outside the gene matches: 8. This CDR3 has 19 residues. Germline V lookup: CDR1 MNHEY, CDR2 SMNVEV (reference sequence).

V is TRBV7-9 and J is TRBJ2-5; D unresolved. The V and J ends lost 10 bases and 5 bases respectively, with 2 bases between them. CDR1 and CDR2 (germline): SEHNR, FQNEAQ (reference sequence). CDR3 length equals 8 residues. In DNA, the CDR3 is TGTGCCACCGAGACCCAGTACTTC. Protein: CATETQYF.

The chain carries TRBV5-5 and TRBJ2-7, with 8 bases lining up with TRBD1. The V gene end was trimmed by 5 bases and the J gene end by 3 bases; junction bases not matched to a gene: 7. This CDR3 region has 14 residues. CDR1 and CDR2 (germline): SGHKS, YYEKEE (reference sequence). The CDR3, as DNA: TGTGCCAGCAGTTACGGGACAGGACTCTACGAGCAGTACTTC. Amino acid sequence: CASSYGTGLYEQYF.

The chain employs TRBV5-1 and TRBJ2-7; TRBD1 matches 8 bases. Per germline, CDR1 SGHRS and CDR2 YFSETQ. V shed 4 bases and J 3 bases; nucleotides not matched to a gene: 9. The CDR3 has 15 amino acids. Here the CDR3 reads CASSREAGGFYEQYF. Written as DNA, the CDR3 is TGCGCCAGCAGCAGGGAGGCAGGGGGCTTCTACGAGCAGTACTTC.

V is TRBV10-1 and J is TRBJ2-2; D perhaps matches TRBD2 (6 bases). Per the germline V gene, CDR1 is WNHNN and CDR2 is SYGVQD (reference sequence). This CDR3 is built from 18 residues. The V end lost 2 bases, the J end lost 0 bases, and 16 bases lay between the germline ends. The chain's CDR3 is CASSEKVAADPNTGELFF. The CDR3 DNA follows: TGCGCCAGCAGTGAGAAAGTAGCGGCAGACCCGAACACCGGGGAGCTGTTTTTT.